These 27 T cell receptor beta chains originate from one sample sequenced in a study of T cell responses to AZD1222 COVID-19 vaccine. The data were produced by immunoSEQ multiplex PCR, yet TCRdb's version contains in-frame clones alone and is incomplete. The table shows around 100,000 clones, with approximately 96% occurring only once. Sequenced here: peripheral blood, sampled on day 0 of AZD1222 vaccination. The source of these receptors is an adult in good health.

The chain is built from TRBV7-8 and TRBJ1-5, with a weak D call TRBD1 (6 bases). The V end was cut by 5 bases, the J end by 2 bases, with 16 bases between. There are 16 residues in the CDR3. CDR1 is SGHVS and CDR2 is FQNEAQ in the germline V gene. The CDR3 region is CASSERRTGRNQPQHF. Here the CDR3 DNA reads TGTGCCAGCAGCGAAAGACGTACAGGGCGCAATCAGCCCCAGCATTTT.

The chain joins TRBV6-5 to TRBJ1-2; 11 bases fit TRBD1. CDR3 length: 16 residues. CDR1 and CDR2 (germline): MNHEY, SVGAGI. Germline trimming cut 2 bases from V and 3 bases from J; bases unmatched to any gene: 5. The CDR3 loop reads CASSYGQGAVDYGYTF. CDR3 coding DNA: TGTGCCAGCAGTTACGGACAGGGGGCGGTTGACTATGGCTACACCTTC.

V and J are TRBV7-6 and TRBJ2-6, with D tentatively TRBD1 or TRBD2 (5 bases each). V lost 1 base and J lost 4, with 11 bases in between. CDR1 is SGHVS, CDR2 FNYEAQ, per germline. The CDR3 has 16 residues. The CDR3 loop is CASSLGGTGGANVLTF. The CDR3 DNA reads TGTGCCAGCAGCTTAGGAGGGACGGGGGGGGCCAACGTCCTGACTTTC.

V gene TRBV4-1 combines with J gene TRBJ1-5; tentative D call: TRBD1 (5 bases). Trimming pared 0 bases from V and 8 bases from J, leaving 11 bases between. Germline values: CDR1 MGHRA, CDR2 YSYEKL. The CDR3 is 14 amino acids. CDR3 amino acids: CASSQDRVVEPQHF. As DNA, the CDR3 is TGCGCCAGCAGCCAAGACAGGGTAGTAGAGCCCCAGCATTTT.

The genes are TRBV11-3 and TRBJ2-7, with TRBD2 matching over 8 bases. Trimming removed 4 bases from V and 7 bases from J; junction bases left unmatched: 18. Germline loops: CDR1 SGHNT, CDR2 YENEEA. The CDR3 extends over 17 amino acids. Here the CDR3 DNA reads TGTGCCAGCAGCTACAGGTCGCCTAGCGGGCGGTATGGGGAGCAGTACTTC. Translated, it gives CASSYRSPSGRYGEQYF.

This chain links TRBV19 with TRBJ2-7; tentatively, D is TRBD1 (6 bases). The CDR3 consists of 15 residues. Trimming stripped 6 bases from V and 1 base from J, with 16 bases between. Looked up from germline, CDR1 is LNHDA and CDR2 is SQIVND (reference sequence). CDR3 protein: CASRTYDRLSYEQYF. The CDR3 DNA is TGTGCCAGTAGGACCTACGACAGGCTATCCTACGAGCAGTACTTC.

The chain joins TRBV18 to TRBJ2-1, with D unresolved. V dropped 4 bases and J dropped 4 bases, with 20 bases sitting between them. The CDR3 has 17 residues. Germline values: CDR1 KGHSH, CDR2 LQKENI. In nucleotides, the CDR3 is TGTGCCAGCTCACTCGGACCGACACCCCGTGGGTACAATGAGCAGTTCTTC. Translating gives CASSLGPTPRGYNEQFF.

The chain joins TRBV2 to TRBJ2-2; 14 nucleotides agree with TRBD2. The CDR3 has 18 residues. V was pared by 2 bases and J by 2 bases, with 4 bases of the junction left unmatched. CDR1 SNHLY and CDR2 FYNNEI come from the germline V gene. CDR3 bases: TGTGCCAGCAGTGAAAGGGGGACTAGCGGGAGCAACACCGGGGAGCTGTTTTTT. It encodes CASSERGTSGSNTGELFF.

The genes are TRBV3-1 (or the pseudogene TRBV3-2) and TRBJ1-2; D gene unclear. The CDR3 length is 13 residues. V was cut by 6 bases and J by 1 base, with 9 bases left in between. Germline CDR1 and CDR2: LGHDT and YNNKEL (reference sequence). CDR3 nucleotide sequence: TGTGCCAGCAGACCGAACCTTAACTATGGCTACACCTTC. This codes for CASRPNLNYGYTF.

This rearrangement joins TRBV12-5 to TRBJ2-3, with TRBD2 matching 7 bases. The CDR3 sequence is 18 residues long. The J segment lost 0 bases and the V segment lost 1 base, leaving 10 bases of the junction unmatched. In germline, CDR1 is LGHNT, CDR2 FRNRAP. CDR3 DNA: TGTGCTAGTGGTTTGGGGGCCTGGGAGGGCCTTAGCACAGATACGCAGTATTTT. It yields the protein CASGLGAWEGLSTDTQYF.

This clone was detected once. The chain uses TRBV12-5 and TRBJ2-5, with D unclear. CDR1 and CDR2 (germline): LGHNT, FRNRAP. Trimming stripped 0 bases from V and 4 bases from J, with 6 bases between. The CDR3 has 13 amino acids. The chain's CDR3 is CASGLVESETQYF. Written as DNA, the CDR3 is TGTGCTAGTGGTTTGGTAGAGTCAGAGACCCAGTACTTC.

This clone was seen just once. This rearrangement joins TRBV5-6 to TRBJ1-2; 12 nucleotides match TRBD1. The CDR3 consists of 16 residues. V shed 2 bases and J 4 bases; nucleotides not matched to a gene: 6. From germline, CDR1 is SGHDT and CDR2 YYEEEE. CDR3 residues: CASSLGGTGGLYGYTF. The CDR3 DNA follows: TGTGCCAGCAGCTTAGGAGGGACAGGGGGCCTCTATGGCTACACCTTC.

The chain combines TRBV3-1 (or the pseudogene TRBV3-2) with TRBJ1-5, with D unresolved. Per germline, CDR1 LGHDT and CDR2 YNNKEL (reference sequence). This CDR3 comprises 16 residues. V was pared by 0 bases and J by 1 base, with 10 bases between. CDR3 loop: CASSQENYQSNQPQHF. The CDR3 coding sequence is TGTGCCAGCAGCCAAGAAAATTACCAAAGCAATCAGCCCCAGCATTTT.

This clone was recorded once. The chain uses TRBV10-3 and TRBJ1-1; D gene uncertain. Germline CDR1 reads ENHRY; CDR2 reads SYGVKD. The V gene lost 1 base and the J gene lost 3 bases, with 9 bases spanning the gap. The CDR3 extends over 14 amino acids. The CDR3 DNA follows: TGTGCCATCAGTGAGTTGTGGGGTTACACTGAAGCTTTCTTT. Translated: CAISELWGYTEAFF.

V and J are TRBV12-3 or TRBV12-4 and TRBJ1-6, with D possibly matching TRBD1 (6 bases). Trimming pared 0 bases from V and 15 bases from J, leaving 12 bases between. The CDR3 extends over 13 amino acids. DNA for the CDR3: TGTGCCAGCAGTTTAGCGATCCAGGGGTTCCTCCACTTT. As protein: CASSLAIQGFLHF.

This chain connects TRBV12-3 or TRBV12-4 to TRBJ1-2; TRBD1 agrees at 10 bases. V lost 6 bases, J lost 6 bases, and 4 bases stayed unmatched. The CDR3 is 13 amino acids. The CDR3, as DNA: TGTGCCAGCAGGTCCGGGACAGGGGATGGCTACACCTTC. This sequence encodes CASRSGTGDGYTF.

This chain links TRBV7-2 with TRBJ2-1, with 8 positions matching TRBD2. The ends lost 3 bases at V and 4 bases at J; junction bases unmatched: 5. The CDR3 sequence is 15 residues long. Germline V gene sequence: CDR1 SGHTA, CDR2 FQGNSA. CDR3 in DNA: TGTGCCAGCAGCTTCGCCCCGGGGGGGTACAATGAGCAGTTCTTC. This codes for CASSFAPGGYNEQFF.

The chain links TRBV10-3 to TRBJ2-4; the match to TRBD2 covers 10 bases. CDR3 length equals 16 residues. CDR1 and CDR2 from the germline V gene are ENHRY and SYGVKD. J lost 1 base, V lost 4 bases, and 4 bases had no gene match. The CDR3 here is CAISGQAGGAKNIQYF. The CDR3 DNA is TGTGCCATCAGTGGTCAAGCGGGGGGGGCCAAAAACATTCAGTACTTC.

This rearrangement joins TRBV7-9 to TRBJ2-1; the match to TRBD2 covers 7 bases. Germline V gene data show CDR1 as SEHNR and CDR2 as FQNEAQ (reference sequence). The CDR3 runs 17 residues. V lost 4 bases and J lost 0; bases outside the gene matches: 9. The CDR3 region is CASSSNSGGGSYNEQFF. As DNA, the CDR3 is TGTGCCAGCAGCTCTAATTCTGGCGGGGGCTCCTACAATGAGCAGTTCTTC.

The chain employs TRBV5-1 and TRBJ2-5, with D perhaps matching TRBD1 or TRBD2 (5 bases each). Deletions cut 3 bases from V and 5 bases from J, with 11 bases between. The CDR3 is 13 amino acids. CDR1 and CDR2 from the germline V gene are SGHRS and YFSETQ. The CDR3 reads CASSSQGDETQYF. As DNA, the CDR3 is TGCGCCAGCAGCTCCCAGGGAGACGAGACCCAGTACTTC. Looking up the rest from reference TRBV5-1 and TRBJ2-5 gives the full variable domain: KAGVTQTPRYLIKTRGQQVTLSCSPISGHRSVSWYQQTPGQGLQFLFEYFSETQRNKGNFPGRFSGRQFSNSRSEMNVSTLELGDSALYLCASSSQGDETQYFGPGTRLLVL.

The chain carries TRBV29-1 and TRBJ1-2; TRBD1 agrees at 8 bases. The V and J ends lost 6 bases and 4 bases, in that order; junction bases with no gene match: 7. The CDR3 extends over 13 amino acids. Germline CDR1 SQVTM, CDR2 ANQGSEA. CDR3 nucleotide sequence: TGCAGCGTCGAAACGGGACAGGCCTATGGCTACACCTTC. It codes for CSVETGQAYGYTF. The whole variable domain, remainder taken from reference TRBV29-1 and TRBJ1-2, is SAVISQKPSRDICQRGTSLTIQCQVDSQVTMMFWYRQQPGQSLTLIATANQGSEATYESGFVIDKFPISRPNLTFSTLTVSNMSPEDSSIYLCSVETGQAYGYTFGSGTRLTVV.

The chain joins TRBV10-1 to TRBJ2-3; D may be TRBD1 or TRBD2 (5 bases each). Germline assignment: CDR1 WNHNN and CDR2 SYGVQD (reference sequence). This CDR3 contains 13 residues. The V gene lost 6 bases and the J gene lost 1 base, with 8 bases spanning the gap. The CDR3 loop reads CASSRDGTDTQYF. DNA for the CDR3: TGCGCCAGCAGCCGGGACGGCACAGATACGCAGTATTTT.

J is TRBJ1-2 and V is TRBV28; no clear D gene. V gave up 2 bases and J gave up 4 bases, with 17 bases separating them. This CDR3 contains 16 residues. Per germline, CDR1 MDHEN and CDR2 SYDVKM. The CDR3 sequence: CASSLTASRQSYGYTF. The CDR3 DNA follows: TGTGCCAGCAGTTTAACTGCCTCTCGGCAGAGCTATGGCTACACCTTC.

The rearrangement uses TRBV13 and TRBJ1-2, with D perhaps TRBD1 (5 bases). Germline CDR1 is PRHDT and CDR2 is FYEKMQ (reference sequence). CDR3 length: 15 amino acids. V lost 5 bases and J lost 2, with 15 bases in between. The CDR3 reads CASSNDTGRNYGYTF. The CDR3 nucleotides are TGTGCCAGCAGCAATGACACAGGTCGGAACTATGGCTACACCTTC.

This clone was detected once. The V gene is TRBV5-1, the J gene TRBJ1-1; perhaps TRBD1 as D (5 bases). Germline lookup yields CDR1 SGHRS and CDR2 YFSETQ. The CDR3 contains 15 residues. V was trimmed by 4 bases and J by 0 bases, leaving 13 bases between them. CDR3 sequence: CASSQEGPVNTEAFF. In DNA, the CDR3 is TGCGCCAGCAGCCAGGAGGGACCGGTGAACACTGAAGCTTTCTTT.

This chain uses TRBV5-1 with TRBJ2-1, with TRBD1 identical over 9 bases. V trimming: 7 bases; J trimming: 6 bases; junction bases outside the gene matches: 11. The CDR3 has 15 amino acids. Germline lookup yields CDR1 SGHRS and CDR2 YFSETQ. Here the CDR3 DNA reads TGCGCCAGCGGAGAGGCGTCGGACAGGGGCAATGAGCAGTTCTTC. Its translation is CASGEASDRGNEQFF.

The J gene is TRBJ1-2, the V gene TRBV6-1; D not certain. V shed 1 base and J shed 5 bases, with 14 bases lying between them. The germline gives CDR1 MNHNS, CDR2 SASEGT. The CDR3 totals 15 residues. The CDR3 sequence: CASSEVPGEIYGYTF. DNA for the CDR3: TGTGCCAGCAGTGAAGTTCCGGGAGAAATATATGGCTACACCTTC.